Following are 28 T cell receptor beta chains from one sample sequenced in a study of T cells after yellow fever vaccination. TCRdb called the 5' RACE reads again in MiXCR, with one record for every CDR3 protein. The sample consists of hundreds of thousands of distinct CDR3 sequences, less than 20% of them appearing once. Sequenced here: PBMCs, sampled less than 6 days after the first yellow fever vaccination. The origin of the receptors is a man aged 18 to 30 who received the YFV17D yellow fever vaccine.

Many counts were recorded for this clonotype. The genes are TRBV3-1 and TRBJ1-5; D remains ambiguous. V shed 0 bases and J shed 3 bases, with 0 bases lying between them. The CDR3 has 12 amino acids. Germline assignment: CDR1 LGHDT and CDR2 YNNKEL (reference sequence). In DNA form, the CDR3 reads TGTGCCAGCAGCCAAGACAATCAGCCCCAGCATTTT. As protein: CASSQDNQPQHF.

This clonotype was observed a handful of times. The genes are TRBV5-1 and TRBJ2-1; 7 nucleotides agree with TRBD2. CDR3 length: 14 amino acids. Per germline, CDR1 SGHRS and CDR2 YFSETQ. With V trimmed by 3 bases and J by 13 bases, 13 bases remained unmatched. CDR3: CASSWGGGTLEQFF. The CDR3 bases are TGCGCCAGCAGCTGGGGGGGAGGGACGCTTGAACAGTTCTTC.

The rearrangement links TRBV6-1 to TRBJ2-3; D is undetermined. V gave up 6 bases and J gave up 4 bases, with 14 bases separating them. Germline CDR1 is MNHNS and CDR2 is SASEGT. CDR3 length: 14 residues. CDR3 amino acids: CASSDVGRADTQYF. CDR3 DNA sequence: TGTGCCAGCAGCGACGTTGGCCGGGCAGATACGCAGTATTTT.

Only a few counts were recorded for this clonotype. The CDR3 loop is CASSTDTYTGELFF. In DNA form, the CDR3 reads TGTGCCAGCTCAACGGACACCTACACCGGGGAGCTGTTTTTT. V usage is TRBV18 and J usage is TRBJ2-2; D is possibly TRBD1 (5 bases). There are 14 residues in the CDR3. V lost 5 bases to trimming and J lost 3 bases, with 10 bases between them. Looked up from germline, CDR1 is KGHSH and CDR2 is LQKENI.

This chain connects TRBV7-6 to TRBJ2-5; D possibly corresponds to TRBD2 (5 bases). The CDR3 length is 15 residues. The ends were cut back, 3 bases at V and 5 bases at J, with 16 bases in the middle. Germline values: CDR1 SGHVS, CDR2 FNYEAQ. The CDR3 nucleotides are TGTGCCAGCAGCTTCGCGGACTTGGGAACGGAGACCCAGTACTTC. This codes for CASSFADLGTETQYF.

The chain is built from TRBV5-1 and TRBJ2-2; D possibly matches TRBD1 or TRBD2 (6 bases each). Germline V gene data show CDR1 as SGHRS and CDR2 as YFSETQ. The CDR3 extends over 15 amino acids. The V gene lost 1 base and the J gene lost 4 bases, with 11 bases spanning the gap. CDR3 DNA: TGCGCCAGCAGCTTGAGGGGGGCGACCACCGGGGAGCTGTTTTTT. This encodes CASSLRGATTGELFF. The full variable domain, rest sourced from reference TRBV5-1 and TRBJ2-2, is KAGVTQTPRYLIKTRGQQVTLSCSPISGHRSVSWYQQTPGQGLQFLFEYFSETQRNKGNFPGRFSGRQFSNSRSEMNVSTLELGDSALYLCASSLRGATTGELFFGEGSRLTVL.

This clonotype was counted between two and nine times. The chain carries TRBV5-1 and TRBJ2-7, with D possibly matching TRBD2 (7 bases). Germline V gives CDR1 SGHRS, CDR2 YFSETQ. Trimming stripped 0 bases from V and 7 bases from J, with 14 bases between. There are 14 residues in the CDR3. The CDR3 region is CASSLGRGAGEQYF. The CDR3 coding sequence is TGCGCCAGCAGCTTGGGACGGGGGGCGGGAGAGCAGTACTTC.

The V and J genes are TRBV15 and TRBJ1-4, with 9 nucleotides matching TRBD1. Trimming at V came to 1 base and at J to 5 bases, leaving 2 bases not matched to a gene. The CDR3 has 15 amino acids. CDR1 LNHNV and CDR2 YYDKDF come from the germline V gene (reference sequence). In DNA, the CDR3 is TGTGCCACCAGCAGAGGAGGACAGGGGAATGAAAAACTGTTTTTT. It encodes CATSRGGQGNEKLFF.

V usage is TRBV18 and J usage is TRBJ2-7, with 10 nucleotides matching TRBD2. Germline loops: CDR1 KGHSH, CDR2 LQKENI. This CDR3 region has 15 residues. V lost 3 bases to trimming and J lost 5 bases; unmatched junction nucleotides: 7. The CDR3 region has the DNA TGTGCCAGCTCACCCCAGCGGGGGGGTTCCAACGAGCAGTACTTC. It translates to CASSPQRGGSNEQYF. Full variable domain (rest looked up from reference TRBV18 and TRBJ2-7): NAGVMQNPRHLVRRRGQEARLRCSPMKGHSHVYWYRQLPEEGLKFMVYLQKENIIDESGMPKERFSAEFPKEGPSILRIQQVVRGDSAAYFCASSPQRGGSNEQYFGPGTRLTVT.

The chain carries TRBV7-2 and TRBJ2-3; possibly TRBD2 for D (5 bases). Germline CDR1 SGHTA, CDR2 FQGNSA. The V end lost 4 bases, the J end lost 0 bases, and 11 bases lay between the germline ends. The CDR3 sequence is 15 residues long. Here the CDR3 DNA reads TGTGCCAGCAGCTCCAAGCGGCCAAGCACAGATACGCAGTATTTT. Translated, it gives CASSSKRPSTDTQYF.

This clonotype came up a few times. V gene TRBV12-3 or TRBV12-4 combines with J gene TRBJ2-1; 10 bases align to TRBD2. The CDR3 has 18 residues. Trimming at V came to 2 bases and at J to 3 bases, leaving 10 bases not matched to a gene. CDR3 coding DNA: TGTGCCAGCAGTTTAAGGGTAGCGGGGGGACGGCTCTACAATGAGCAGTTCTTC. Amino acids: CASSLRVAGGRLYNEQFF.

This clonotype was seen a few times. This chain connects TRBV7-9 to TRBJ1-6; no firm D call. Trimming took off 10 bases at V and 0 bases at J, with 13 bases between the two ends. The CDR3 is 15 residues long. The germline V gene encodes CDR1 SEHNR and CDR2 FQNEAQ (reference sequence). The CDR3: CATSLARSYNSPLHF. In DNA form, the CDR3 reads TGTGCCACCTCCCTTGCCCGCTCCTATAATTCACCCCTCCACTTT.

The chain uses TRBV15 and TRBJ1-1; D possibly corresponds to TRBD1 (5 bases). Germline CDR1 and CDR2: LNHNV and YYDKDF (reference sequence). V gave up 8 bases and J gave up 0 bases, with 13 bases separating them. This CDR3 has 14 amino acids. The chain's CDR3 is CATESGRLNTEAFF. CDR3 sequence (DNA): TGTGCCACCGAGTCGGGACGGCTGAACACTGAAGCTTTCTTT.

In this sample, this clonotype turned up a few times. The V and J genes are TRBV7-9 and TRBJ1-4; D is undetermined. The CDR3 has 13 residues. Germline CDR1 reads SEHNR; CDR2 reads FQNEAQ (reference sequence). Trimming shortened V by 4 bases and J by 7 bases, and 10 bases separated the two germline ends. The DNA for the CDR3 is TGTGCCAGCAGCTCCTCTTCGGGTGAAAAACTGTTTTTT. Protein sequence: CASSSSSGEKLFF.

The gene calls are TRBV4-2 and TRBJ2-1; 10 bases agree with TRBD1. The V and J ends lost 3 bases and 6 bases, in that order; junction bases with no gene match: 8. Germline V gene lookup returns CDR1 LGHNA and CDR2 YNFKEQ. The CDR3 totals 16 residues. CDR3 coding DNA: TGTGCCAGCAGCCACAATACCGGGACAGGGGTCAATGAGCAGTTCTTC. Its translation: CASSHNTGTGVNEQFF.

This clonotype was detected a few times. This chain joins TRBV7-6 and TRBJ1-3; unclear D gene. This CDR3 has 11 residues. Germline values: CDR1 SGHVS, CDR2 FNYEAQ. The V and J ends lost 5 bases and 9 bases respectively, with 8 bases between them. The CDR3 DNA reads as TGTGCCAGCAGCCCGTACGGCACCATATATTTT. Translated: CASSPYGTIYF. The whole variable domain, remainder taken from reference TRBV7-6 and TRBJ1-3, is GAGVSQSPRYKVTKRGQDVALRCDPISGHVSLYWYRQALGQGPEFLTYFNYEAQQDKSGLPNDRFSAERPEGSISTLTIQRTEQRDSAMYRCASSPYGTIYFGEGSWLTVV.

This clonotype was detected a few times. The rearrangement uses TRBV7-2 and TRBJ2-5; D might be TRBD1 (5 bases). Germline loops: CDR1 SGHTA, CDR2 FQGNSA. The CDR3 totals 14 residues. V dropped 1 base and J dropped 5 bases, with 11 bases sitting between them. CDR3 nucleotide sequence: TGTGCCAGCAGCTTAGTTCTCCCAGGGGAGACCCAGTACTTC. This encodes CASSLVLPGETQYF.

This clonotype was detected only a few times. The J gene is TRBJ1-4, the V gene TRBV20-1; no firm D call. Germline CDR1 DFQATT, CDR2 SNEGSKA (reference sequence). With 4 bases removed from V and 6 bases from J, the gap between germline ends came to 15 bases. This CDR3 is built from 14 residues. CDR3 region: CSAISRRPYEKLFF. CDR3 DNA: TGCAGTGCTATCAGCAGGAGGCCCTATGAAAAACTGTTTTTT.

This clonotype has more than one count but fewer than ten. This chain links TRBV6-2 or TRBV6-3 with TRBJ2-3; 13 nucleotides align to TRBD2. Germline CDR1 and CDR2: MNHEY and SVGEGT. The V gene end was trimmed by 2 bases and the J gene end by 2 bases; junction bases not matched to a gene: 7. The CDR3 is 18 residues long. The CDR3 sequence: CASSYPRTSGGVTDTQYF. The CDR3 coding sequence is TGTGCCAGCAGTTACCCGAGGACTAGCGGGGGAGTCACAGATACGCAGTATTTT.

This clonotype has only a few counts. The chain is built from TRBV9 and TRBJ2-3; 10 positions agree with TRBD2. V was clipped by 4 bases and J by 4 bases; unmatched bases: 9. The CDR3 sequence is 16 residues long. Germline V lookup: CDR1 SGDLS, CDR2 YYNGEE. CDR3 region: CASSPLRSGGADTQYF. The CDR3 DNA reads as TGTGCCAGCAGCCCCCTTAGGAGCGGGGGGGCAGATACGCAGTATTTT. The full variable domain, completed using reference TRBV9 and TRBJ2-3, is DSGVTQTPKHLITATGQRVTLRCSPRSGDLSVYWYQQSLDQGLQFLIQYYNGEERAKGNILERFSAQQFPDLHSELNLSSLELGDSALYFCASSPLRSGGADTQYFGPGTRLTVL.

This clonotype has a handful of counts. The V and J genes are TRBV20-1 and TRBJ2-7; D call uncertain. The CDR3 is made up of 13 amino acids. Trimming took 2 bases from V and 6 from J, leaving 14 bases between them. Looked up from germline, CDR1 is DFQATT and CDR2 is SNEGSKA (reference sequence). CDR3 protein: CSARREPAREQYF. The DNA of the CDR3 is TGCAGTGCTAGAAGGGAACCCGCTCGCGAGCAGTACTTC.

This clonotype came up once. The chain carries TRBV5-1 and TRBJ2-6; the D is unclear. Trimming removed 0 bases at V and 1 base at J, with 14 bases between. Germline-derived CDR1 and CDR2 are SGHRS and YFSETQ. The CDR3 totals 18 residues. CDR3 nucleotide sequence: TGCGCCAGCAGCTTGGTCGTCAGGATTATGTCTGGGGCCAACGTCCTGACTTTC. Its translation: CASSLVVRIMSGANVLTF.

This clonotype was detected a few times. V usage is TRBV12-3 or TRBV12-4 and J usage is TRBJ2-5; D perhaps matches TRBD1 (6 bases). Trimming cost V 5 bases and J 4 bases, with 17 bases left between them. The length of the CDR3 is 15 residues. The chain's CDR3 is CASSPLLGAGETQYF. For the CDR3, the DNA is TGTGCCAGCAGTCCCCTACTGGGGGCGGGAGAGACCCAGTACTTC.

The chain couples TRBV7-2 to TRBJ2-3, with TRBD2 matching over 7 bases. Trimming cost V 2 bases and J 1 base; bases outside gene matches: 6. Germline CDR1 reads SGHTA; CDR2 reads FQGNSA. This CDR3 has 16 amino acids. CDR3 in DNA: TGTGCCAGCAGCTTAAGGCTAGCGGTCGGCACAGATACGCAGTATTTT. Translating gives CASSLRLAVGTDTQYF.

This clonotype was counted only a few times. The chain is built from TRBV20-1 and TRBJ2-1, with 8 bases matching TRBD2. The trim removed 3 bases at V and 10 bases at J, leaving 8 bases unmatched. The length of the CDR3 is 13 residues. Germline V gene sequence: CDR1 DFQATT, CDR2 SNEGSKA (reference sequence). The CDR3, as DNA: TGCAGTGCTAGCGGGGGGGGGAATTGGGAGCAGTTCTTC. Amino acid sequence: CSASGGGNWEQFF.

This clonotype showed up just a few times. The junction differs from germline at one of its ends, possibly a read error. The chain has TRBV4-3 and TRBJ2-1; 8 positions match TRBD2. The CDR3 sequence is 16 residues long. CDR1 and CDR2 (germline): LGHNA, YSLEER. CDR3 coding DNA: TGCGCCAGCAGCCAAGAGACGGGGAGGGGCGGGGGGCCGGTTGTCTTC. Translation gives CASSQETGRGGGPVVF.

The genes are TRBV6-5 and TRBJ1-5; unclear D gene. Germline V gene lookup returns CDR1 MNHEY and CDR2 SVGAGI. The CDR3 has 13 amino acids. The V end lost 4 bases, the J end lost 5 bases, and 9 bases lay between the germline ends. Here the CDR3 reads CASSSSTDQPQHF. CDR3 coding DNA: TGTGCCAGCAGTTCATCGACGGATCAGCCCCAGCATTTT.

This clonotype was picked up a small number of times. The chain employs TRBV6-2 or TRBV6-3 and TRBJ2-3; 9 bases map to TRBD1. J gave up 6 bases and V 2 bases, and 3 bases lay outside the gene matches. This CDR3 comprises 14 residues. Germline V gene sequence: CDR1 MNHEY, CDR2 SVGEGT. The CDR3 DNA is TGTGCCAGCAGTTACCCCGGACAGGGGGATACGCAGTATTTT. It yields the protein CASSYPGQGDTQYF.